This TCR beta chain was sequenced in a study of T cells in women clearing cervical HPV infection (dated by TCRdb to the late 2010s). Background for the entire study: Cases were about two dozen women with histologically confirmed HPV16-related CIN3 or worse, including 2 invasive cancers. Five blinded duplicates per group were added as quality controls, giving around 60 samples: 50 or so participants and 10 replicates. An exploratory proof-of-principle case-control study, nested within the Guanacaste HPV Natural History Study in Costa Rica, was conducted to compare TCR repertoires across cervical HPV16 outcomes. For cases, the median interval between lesion detection and blood sampling was roughly 150 days, with an interquartile range of roughly 85 to 210 days. The controls were about 25 women whose single incident HPV16 infection cleared within 12 months with no development of precancer or cancer. HLA typing was available for only a few women, so HLA type could not be excluded as a confounder. A median age of about 30 years was observed in cases versus around 40 in controls, and no significant differences in baseline characteristics were found. Blood from cases was collected at the visit where the lesion was first found, while blood from controls was collected once the infection could no longer be detected. In the parent cohort, about 10,000 women aged 18 or older were enrolled in Guanacaste, Costa Rica, during about 1993 to 1995 and then followed for roughly seven years. Cases and controls were matched on year of sample collection and on age within five years.

Using the immunoSEQ assay, multiplex PCR amplified TCR beta CDR3 regions from an average of around 1.2 ug of genomic DNA per sample. The assay corrected primer bias using a complete synthetic TCR repertoire to establish an amplification baseline. Amplicons were sequenced on the Illumina platform. Per the authors' processing: Sequence errors were corrected by clustering with frequency ratios and a modified nearest-neighbor algorithm, and the sequences were then analyzed in the immunoSEQ Analyzer using IMGT gene definitions. TCR richness and evenness were averaged over 20 rarefaction repeats at each rarefaction depth, excluding samples with fewer sequences than the depth. Wilcoxon rank sum tests with FDR correction were used to compare relative abundances of V, D and J genes between the groups. Blinded duplicates gave an intraclass correlation of around 95% for TCR richness and an average of 76.4% across roughly 69 gene segments. TCRdb stores this immuneACCESS table with in-frame sequences only. Part of the clones is absent; in the studies checked, under half of the shortfall reflects unresolved V genes, and no reason is known for the rest. V and J calls and clone size follow that table, whereas D and trimming were derived from the DNA. This sample's records show 20,000 to 25,000 clones. The top ten constitute 6.7% of the sample.

Broad study findings and their caveats: Lower TRBV6-7 relative abundance was observed in cases than in controls (around 0.1% versus 0.15%; Bonferroni P = 0.0008). Random forest classifiers combining richness and V gene abundances distinguished cases from controls with an estimated AUC of more than 0.75. Because of the cross-sectional design, the study could not determine whether the associations came before infection or resulted from infection, and neither effector/memory subsets nor HPV-specific T cells were isolated. Because the number of T cells per sample was unknown, the richness differences could reflect varying T-cell content rather than repertoire biology. CIN3+ cases had significantly higher TCR repertoire richness than controls across sequencing depths, but evenness did not differ between the groups.

Every participant had a single incident cervical HPV16 infection, and prevalent HPV16 infections were excluded. Cervical HPV DNA was detected by MY09/MY11 PCR, and genotyping was performed by dot-blot hybridization. Approximately 15 mL of heparinized blood were centrifuged, and the buffy coat was aliquoted, frozen at -30°C, then stored at -80°C. QIAGEN kits were used to extract genomic DNA from the buffy coat specimens. The junction shows trimming of 5 bases on V and 0 bases on J, plus 17 bases between the germline ends. The germline V gene (reference sequence) supplies CDR1 DFQATT and CDR2 SNEGSKA. There are 16 amino acids in the CDR3, from cysteine to phenylalanine inclusive. The DNA has 39 bases, all within the CDR3, and is read from base 1. As regards this clone: The antigen it binds to is not known. The read ends 3 residues shy of where the CDR3 ends; the end is completed using the germline J gene.

This TCR was sampled from a woman aged 18 to 75 with a cervical HPV16 infection that either progressed to CIN3+ or cleared (not recorded which). Recombination joined TRBV20-1 with TRBJ2-1; the D region possibly corresponds to TRBD1 (6 bases align). The sample consisted of blood buffy coat. The CDR3 loop reads CSAQDLGAVSYNEQFF. The sequenced CDR3 bases are TGCAGTGCTCAAGATCTGGGGGCCGTCTCCTACAATGAG.